A single TCR beta chain is shown here with its context. CD8 cells classed as naive were CD45RO-negative and positively selected for CCR7, excluding terminally differentiated effector memory CD45RA+ cells. Caucasian adults residing in Nashville, Tennessee made up all the donors. The data belong to a study of shared clonotypes between healthy human individuals. Study as a whole: Three CD4 naive, three CD4 memory, two CD8 naive and one CD8 memory plate were used per donor.

Execution of the assay was at deep level. TCRdb's table, derived via immunoSEQ multiplex PCR, lists solely in-frame clones and lacks some. The sample carries about 2.2 million clones, 93% recorded once. The clonotype was recovered from a man between 18 and 35 years old in good health. Some clones in this sample may be carry-over from other donors' samples. The sample was naive CD8+ T cells from PBMCs.

The CDR3 DNA follows: TGTGCCAGCAGTTTTGCCGGGAACGAGGCCAACGTCCTGACTTTC. This codes for CASSFAGNEANVLTF. The chain combines TRBV28 with TRBJ2-6; TRBD2 is a possible D gene (5 bases). This CDR3 spans 15 amino acids. V was cut by 3 bases and J by 6 bases, with 12 bases left in between. Germline-derived CDR1 and CDR2 are MDHEN and SYDVKM. The full variable domain, its missing parts supplied by reference TRBV28 and TRBJ2-6, is DVKVTQSSRYLVKRTGEKVFLECVQDMDHENMFWYRQDPGLGLRLIYFSYDVKMKEKGDIPEGYSVSREKKERFSLILESASTNQTSMYLCASSFAGNEANVLTFGAGSRLTVL.